The 11 T cell receptor beta chains given below trace back to one sample, sequenced in a study of T-cell reconstitution after alpha-beta-depleted transplantation in children. Unique molecular identifiers were incorporated when the TCRbeta library was constructed. MiXCR, applied by TCRdb to the PCR reads, yields one record per CDR3 protein. This sample carries hundreds of thousands of distinct CDR3 sequences, less than 15% of them seen once, and the ten largest clones take over 3.5%. The sample was PBMCs, taken from the stem cell graft. The receptors come from a human donor who donated a stem cell graft to a child with Fanconi anemia.

In its sample, this clonotype was seen a few times. J is TRBJ2-7 and V is TRBV11-2, with D possibly matching TRBD1 (6 bases). The length of the CDR3 is 15 residues. Trimming shortened V by 5 bases and J by 0 bases, and 14 bases separated the two germline ends. CDR1 is SGHAT, CDR2 FQNNGV, per germline. CDR3 nucleotide sequence: TGTGCCAGCAGCATAGGGGGTAGAATCTCCTACGAGCAGTACTTC. It yields the protein CASSIGGRISYEQYF.

The gene calls are TRBV12-3 or TRBV12-4 and TRBJ1-6; the D is unclear. With 4 bases removed from V and 9 bases from J, the gap between germline ends came to 13 bases. This CDR3 comprises 14 residues. CDR3: CASSSAAPISPLHF. The CDR3 DNA reads TGTGCCAGCAGTTCAGCTGCCCCTATTTCACCCCTCCACTTT.

The gene calls are TRBV12-3 or TRBV12-4 and TRBJ1-4; a weak D match, TRBD1 (5 bases). This CDR3 has 14 amino acids. V lost 5 bases and J lost 7, with 14 bases in between. The CDR3 nucleotides read TGTGCCAGCAGTCTCGCCGTCGGGGCTGAAAAACTGTTTTTT. Its translation: CASSLAVGAEKLFF.

This chain links TRBV6-2 or TRBV6-3 with TRBJ2-1; D might be TRBD2 (6 bases). Germline CDR1 MNHEY, CDR2 SVGEGT. There are 12 residues in the CDR3. V shed 7 bases and J shed 6 bases, with 10 bases lying between them. CDR3 sequence: CASNDGGNEQFF. CDR3 nucleotides: TGTGCCAGCAACGACGGGGGCAATGAGCAGTTCTTC.

This clonotype was observed a single time. V and J are TRBV5-1 and TRBJ2-2; TRBD1 or TRBD2 may be the D gene (5 bases each). Germline loops: CDR1 SGHRS, CDR2 YFSETQ. Trimming removed 4 bases from V and 6 bases from J, with 25 bases in between. The CDR3 is 18 amino acids. This CDR3 is CASSLSAGGSRGAGELFF. The CDR3 DNA reads as TGCGCCAGCAGCCTCTCCGCTGGGGGTAGCAGAGGTGCCGGGGAGCTGTTTTTT.

There are a few counts of this clonotype. The chain couples TRBV10-3 to TRBJ1-2; tentative D call: TRBD1 (5 bases). The CDR3 consists of 16 residues. V lost 3 bases, J lost 6 bases, and 20 bases lay in between. The V gene's germline CDR1 is ENHRY and CDR2 SYGVKD. The CDR3 DNA reads as TGTGCCATCAGTGAACCGGGACGGATCTTGGACGATGGCTACACCTTC. This gives the protein CAISEPGRILDDGYTF.

This clonotype has a count of ten or more. This rearrangement joins TRBV12-3 or TRBV12-4 to TRBJ1-5; perhaps TRBD1 as D (6 bases). V lost 3 bases and J 6 bases, leaving 18 bases between the germline ends. The CDR3 sequence is 16 residues long. This CDR3 reads CASSFRGGGRGQPQHF. The CDR3 DNA sequence: TGTGCCAGCAGTTTTCGTGGAGGGGGAAGGGGTCAGCCCCAGCATTTT.

V gene TRBV27 combines with J gene TRBJ2-3; the D gene is possibly TRBD2 (6 bases). Trimming took 6 bases from V and 2 from J, leaving 21 bases between them. The CDR3 has 17 amino acids. The germline V gene encodes CDR1 MNHEY and CDR2 SMNVEV (reference sequence). In nucleotides, the CDR3 is TGTGCCAGCAGGGGGTTGAGGGCGCGGGGAATCACAGATACGCAGTATTTT. Translated: CASRGLRARGITDTQYF.

This rearrangement joins TRBV20-1 to TRBJ1-1, with D perhaps matching TRBD1 (5 bases). V lost 0 bases to trimming and J lost 4 bases, with 15 bases between them. The CDR3 spans 15 residues. Germline CDR1 and CDR2: DFQATT and SNEGSKA (reference sequence). The CDR3 coding sequence is TGCAGTGCTAGAGATAAGGCGGCAGGGACCACTGAAGCTTTCTTT. Its translation is CSARDKAAGTTEAFF.

The V call is TRBV12-3 or TRBV12-4, the J call TRBJ1-1; D gene uncertain. Trimming stripped 3 bases from V and 3 bases from J, with 11 bases between. CDR3 length: 14 residues. CDR3 in amino acids: CASSLMTTDTEAFF. In DNA form, the CDR3 reads TGTGCCAGCAGTTTGATGACGACGGACACTGAAGCTTTCTTT.

Ten or more counts support this clonotype. The chain has TRBV20-1 and TRBJ1-1; weak D call: TRBD1 (6 bases). Germline V gene data show CDR1 as DFQATT and CDR2 as SNEGSKA (reference sequence). The CDR3 is 14 amino acids. Trimming removed 5 bases at V and 0 bases at J, with 13 bases between. In nucleotides, the CDR3 is TGCAGTGCTCTCTCGGGACACTTGAACACTGAAGCTTTCTTT. Amino acids: CSALSGHLNTEAFF.